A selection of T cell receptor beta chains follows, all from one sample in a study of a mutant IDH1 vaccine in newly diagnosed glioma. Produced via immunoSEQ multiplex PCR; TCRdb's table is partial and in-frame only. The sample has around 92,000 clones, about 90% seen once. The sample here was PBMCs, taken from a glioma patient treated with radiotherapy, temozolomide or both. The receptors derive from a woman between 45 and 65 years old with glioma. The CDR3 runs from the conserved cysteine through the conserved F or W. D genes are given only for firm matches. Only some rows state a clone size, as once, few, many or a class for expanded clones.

cdr3_nt: TGCGCCAGCAGCTTCACAGGGAGCTCTGGGGCCAACGTCCTGACTTTC
cdr3_aa: CASSFTGSSGANVLTF
clone_size: NA
v_call: TRBV5-1
j_call: TRBJ2-6
d_call: NA

cdr3_nt: TGTGCCTGCGAGGGGGGGAACACCGGGGAGCTGTTTTTT
cdr3_aa: CACEGGNTGELFF
clone_size: NA
v_call: TRBV28
j_call: TRBJ2-2
d_call: NA

cdr3_nt: TGTGCCAGCAGCCAAGCTAGCGGGAGGGCCTACACCGGGGAGCTGTTTTTT
cdr3_aa: CASSQASGRAYTGELFF
clone_size: NA
v_call: TRBV2
j_call: TRBJ2-2
d_call: TRBD2

cdr3_nt: TGTGCCAGCAGCCCCTCGGACCTTTTCTCCTACGAGCAGTACTTC
cdr3_aa: CASSPSDLFSYEQYF
clone_size: NA
v_call: TRBV4-2
j_call: TRBJ2-7
d_call: NA

cdr3_nt: TGCAGCGTTGGAGCCAGGGATCAGCCCCAGCATTTT
cdr3_aa: CSVGARDQPQHF
clone_size: NA
v_call: TRBV29-1
j_call: TRBJ1-5
d_call: NA

cdr3_nt: TGTGCCAGCAGTGCAAGCGGACGCACAGATACGCAGTATTTT
cdr3_aa: CASSASGRTDTQYF
clone_size: NA
v_call: TRBV2
j_call: TRBJ2-3
d_call: NA

cdr3_nt: TGTGCCAGCAGCACCGGACAGGCCGCTGGTGAAAAACTGTTTTTT
cdr3_aa: CASSTGQAAGEKLFF
clone_size: NA
v_call: TRBV4-2
j_call: TRBJ1-4
d_call: TRBD1

cdr3_nt: TGTGCCAGCAGCTTAGAGCCGGGTTGGGGCTACACCTTC
cdr3_aa: CASSLEPGWGYTF
clone_size: NA
v_call: TRBV11-2
j_call: TRBJ1-2
d_call: NA

cdr3_nt: TGTGCCAGCTCACCACCTTCACCTAGGAGCTGGGAGCAGTACTTC
cdr3_aa: CASSPPSPRSWEQYF
clone_size: NA
v_call: TRBV18
j_call: TRBJ2-7
d_call: NA

cdr3_nt: TGTGCCAGCAGCTTATCCGGGGAAGCTTTCTTT
cdr3_aa: CASSLSGEAFF
clone_size: NA
v_call: TRBV11-2
j_call: TRBJ1-1
d_call: NA

cdr3_nt: TGTGCCAGCAGTGGCGCAGGGGGCGAGGGGGAGACCCAGTACTTC
cdr3_aa: CASSGAGGEGETQYF
clone_size: NA
v_call: TRBV2
j_call: TRBJ2-5
d_call: TRBD1

cdr3_nt: TGTGCCAGCAGCGTCCAGGGGGCGCGAGAGACCCAGTACTTC
cdr3_aa: CASSVQGARETQYF
clone_size: NA
v_call: TRBV7-9
j_call: TRBJ2-5
d_call: TRBD1

cdr3_nt: TGCGCCAGCAGCCCGGATCCCAACACCGGGGAGCTGTTTTTT
cdr3_aa: CASSPDPNTGELFF
clone_size: NA
v_call: TRBV5-1
j_call: TRBJ2-2
d_call: NA

cdr3_nt: TGTGCCAGCTTCCTAAGGGCGCTAACTGAAGCTTTCTTT
cdr3_aa: CASFLRALTEAFF
clone_size: NA
v_call: TRBV5-5
j_call: TRBJ1-1
d_call: NA

cdr3_nt: TGTGCCAGTAGTATAGATGCCGGACCGAGGCAGCCCCAGCATTTT
cdr3_aa: CASSIDAGPRQPQHF
clone_size: NA
v_call: TRBV19
j_call: TRBJ1-5
d_call: NA

cdr3_nt: TGTGCCAGCTCACCGCTGGACGCGCGGAACACCGGGGAGCTGTTTTTT
cdr3_aa: CASSPLDARNTGELFF
clone_size: NA
v_call: TRBV18
j_call: TRBJ2-2
d_call: NA

cdr3_nt: TGTGCCAGCAGCCAAGACTGGGGTAACACTGAAGCTTTCTTT
cdr3_aa: CASSQDWGNTEAFF
clone_size: few
v_call: TRBV14
j_call: TRBJ1-1
d_call: NA

cdr3_nt: TGTGCCAGCAGCTCCCGACTGACTATGGTGGATGAGCAGTTCTTC
cdr3_aa: CASSSRLTMVDEQFF
clone_size: once
v_call: TRBV5-5
j_call: TRBJ2-1
d_call: NA

cdr3_nt: TGTGCCTGGAGTGTAATGGACCGTAGCTCTGGAAACACCATATATTTT
cdr3_aa: CAWSVMDRSSGNTIYF
clone_size: NA
v_call: TRBV30
j_call: TRBJ1-3
d_call: NA

cdr3_nt: TGTGCCAGCAGCCGTGACAGGGGTGGAGAGACCCAGTACTTC
cdr3_aa: CASSRDRGGETQYF
clone_size: NA
v_call: TRBV7-9
j_call: TRBJ2-5
d_call: TRBD1

cdr3_nt: TGTGCCAGCAGTGAAGTGTCCACAGATACGCAGTATTTT
cdr3_aa: CASSEVSTDTQYF
clone_size: once
v_call: TRBV6-1
j_call: TRBJ2-3
d_call: NA

cdr3_nt: TGCGCCAGCAGCTTGGCGGAACAGGGCGCGGGAAAACTGTTTTTT
cdr3_aa: CASSLAEQGAGKLFF
clone_size: NA
v_call: TRBV5-1
j_call: TRBJ1-4
d_call: NA

cdr3_nt: TGTGCCAGTAGTAGTCTAGCGGGAGTGTCTCCTGGGGCCAACGTCCTGACTTTC
cdr3_aa: CASSSLAGVSPGANVLTF
clone_size: NA
v_call: TRBV19
j_call: TRBJ2-6
d_call: TRBD2

cdr3_nt: TGTGCCAGTGGATTGACAGGGGACACCGGGGAGCTGTTTTTT
cdr3_aa: CASGLTGDTGELFF
clone_size: NA
v_call: TRBV19
j_call: TRBJ2-2
d_call: TRBD1

cdr3_nt: TGTGCCAGCGCTGGGACCCCCAGAAATCAGCCCCAGCATTTT
cdr3_aa: CASAGTPRNQPQHF
clone_size: NA
v_call: TRBV28
j_call: TRBJ1-5
d_call: NA

cdr3_nt: TGTGCCAGCAGGAGGGGGGCGAACACTGAAGCTTTCTTT
cdr3_aa: CASRRGANTEAFF
clone_size: once
v_call: TRBV6-5
j_call: TRBJ1-1
d_call: NA

cdr3_nt: TGTGCCAGCAGTGAATGGGTCGGGGGGCGCAATGAGCAGTTCTTC
cdr3_aa: CASSEWVGGRNEQFF
clone_size: NA
v_call: TRBV6-1
j_call: TRBJ2-1
d_call: NA

cdr3_nt: TGTGCCAGCAGCTCGGGGACGGGCCCGGCGGAGCAGTACTTC
cdr3_aa: CASSSGTGPAEQYF
clone_size: NA
v_call: TRBV5-4
j_call: TRBJ2-5
d_call: NA

cdr3_nt: TGTGCCAGCAGCTTGGCTAGCGGAAACCAAGAGACCCAGTACTTC
cdr3_aa: CASSLASGNQETQYF
clone_size: NA
v_call: TRBV7-2
j_call: TRBJ2-5
d_call: TRBD2

cdr3_nt: TGTGCCAGCAGCCAAAACCAAGAGACCCAGTACTTC
cdr3_aa: CASSQNQETQYF
clone_size: NA
v_call: TRBV14
j_call: TRBJ2-5
d_call: NA

cdr3_nt: TGTGCCAGTAGATTAGGACAGGGCTTGACTGAAGCTTTCTTT
cdr3_aa: CASRLGQGLTEAFF
clone_size: NA
v_call: TRBV19
j_call: TRBJ1-1
d_call: TRBD1

cdr3_nt: TGTGCCATCAGTCGAGGAGGACCTGGAGATACGCAGTATTTT
cdr3_aa: CAISRGGPGDTQYF
clone_size: once
v_call: TRBV10-3
j_call: TRBJ2-3
d_call: NA

cdr3_nt: TGTGCCAGCTCACCCCCGGGACAGGGGTTGTACACCGGGGAGCTGTTTTTT
cdr3_aa: CASSPPGQGLYTGELFF
clone_size: NA
v_call: TRBV18
j_call: TRBJ2-2
d_call: TRBD1

cdr3_nt: TGTGCCAGCGGGTTATCAGGGGGCCTGAACATTCAGTACTTC
cdr3_aa: CASGLSGGLNIQYF
clone_size: NA
v_call: TRBV7-3
j_call: TRBJ2-4
d_call: TRBD1

cdr3_nt: TGTGCCAGCAGCCTAAAACGCCTCCAAGAGACCCAGTACTTC
cdr3_aa: CASSLKRLQETQYF
clone_size: NA
v_call: TRBV28
j_call: TRBJ2-5
d_call: NA

cdr3_nt: TGCGCCAGCAGCTTGGCCCAGGGGACCTACAATGAGCAGTTCTTC
cdr3_aa: CASSLAQGTYNEQFF
clone_size: NA
v_call: TRBV5-1
j_call: TRBJ2-1
d_call: NA

cdr3_nt: TGTGCCAGCAGTAAGACAGCAACTAATGAAAAACTGTTTTTT
cdr3_aa: CASSKTATNEKLFF
clone_size: NA
v_call: TRBV2
j_call: TRBJ1-4
d_call: NA

cdr3_nt: TGTGCCTGGAGTGAGGACTCGAACTATGGCTACACCTTC
cdr3_aa: CAWSEDSNYGYTF
clone_size: NA
v_call: TRBV30
j_call: TRBJ1-2
d_call: NA

cdr3_nt: TGTGCAAGTCGCTCCCGATGGGGAGTTTCAACCCCGGGCTACGAGCAGTACTTC
cdr3_aa: CASRSRWGVSTPGYEQYF
clone_size: NA
v_call: TRBV12-2
j_call: TRBJ2-7
d_call: NA

cdr3_nt: TGTGCCAGCAGCATCGGGACGTTCTACGAGCAGTACTTC
cdr3_aa: CASSIGTFYEQYF
clone_size: few
v_call: TRBV5-4
j_call: TRBJ2-7
d_call: NA

cdr3_nt: TGTGCCAGCAGCCCCTGGGGAGACATTAAAACGGAGACCCAGTACTTC
cdr3_aa: CASSPWGDIKTETQYF
clone_size: NA
v_call: TRBV7-9
j_call: TRBJ2-5
d_call: NA

cdr3_nt: TGTGCCAGCAGACCCAGGGACTCGTCCTACAATGAGCAGTTCTTC
cdr3_aa: CASRPRDSSYNEQFF
clone_size: NA
v_call: TRBV2
j_call: TRBJ2-1
d_call: NA